Each of the 19 T cell receptor beta chains below was sequenced from the same sample in a study of T cells in Graves' hyperthyroidism and ophthalmopathy. RNA transcripts served as the template for amplifying TCR beta CDR3 regions. Carried out on the TCR CDR3, a first-round RT-PCR used the HTBI primer set. TCRdb independently ran MiXCR on the multiplex PCR reads; one entry per CDR3 protein. This repertoire shows 750,000 to 950,000 distinct CDR3 sequences, roughly 40% found once; its top ten account for 8.9%. Sample: blood. These receptors originate from a man between 18 and 35 years old with Graves' hyperthyroidism.

This clonotype was recorded at least ten times. This chain connects TRBV29-1 to TRBJ1-6; D is undetermined. The CDR3 loop spans 10 amino acids. Germline CDR1 is SQVTM and CDR2 is ANQGSEA. V gave up 6 bases and J gave up 5 bases, with 2 bases separating them. DNA for the CDR3: TGCAGCGTCGATAATTCACCCCTCCACTTT. Translated, it gives CSVDNSPLHF.

This chain joins TRBV12-3 or TRBV12-4 and TRBJ2-7; perhaps TRBD1 as D (5 bases). The CDR3 loop spans 14 amino acids. V lost 9 bases to trimming and J lost 0 bases, with 15 bases between them. CDR3 region: CASRRHQGSYEQYF. DNA of the CDR3: TGTGCCAGTCGTCGACATCAGGGCTCCTACGAGCAGTACTTC.

This clonotype was found many times. The chain joins TRBV24-1 to TRBJ2-2; 9 bases are a match to TRBD1. There are 12 residues in the CDR3. Germline V gives CDR1 KGHDR, CDR2 SFDVKD. Trimming at V came to 9 bases and at J to 5 bases, leaving 0 bases not matched to a gene. Here the CDR3 DNA reads TGTGCCACCGGGACAGGGACCGGGGAGCTGTTTTTT. It yields the protein CATGTGTGELFF.

Only a few counts were recorded for this clonotype. The chain uses TRBV19 and TRBJ1-5; D might be TRBD1 (5 bases). This CDR3 region has 14 residues. Trimming left V 9 bases short and J 2 bases short, with 14 bases between. Germline V gene lookup returns CDR1 LNHDA and CDR2 SQIVND (reference sequence). Written as DNA, the CDR3 is TGTGCCAGCGCCGTAACGGGGGGCAATCAGCCCCAGCATTTT. It encodes CASAVTGGNQPQHF.

The chain is built from TRBV12-3 or TRBV12-4 and TRBJ2-5; D is perhaps TRBD1 (6 bases). V shed 2 bases and J shed 5 bases, with 12 bases lying between them. This CDR3 has 14 amino acids. This chain's CDR3 is CASSLLDSLETQYF. The DNA for the CDR3 is TGTGCCAGCAGTTTACTGGACAGCCTGGAGACCCAGTACTTC.

The rearrangement uses TRBV12-3 or TRBV12-4 and TRBJ2-5; D is perhaps TRBD1 (5 bases). CDR3 length: 12 amino acids. Trimming removed 5 bases from V and 9 bases from J, with 13 bases in between. CDR3 in DNA: TGTGCCAGCAGTCCAGGGTATCAGCCCCAGTACTTC. Its protein is CASSPGYQPQYF.

This clonotype was counted a single time. This rearrangement joins TRBV6-6 to TRBJ1-6; possible D gene TRBD1, 6 bases. The CDR3 length is 15 residues. Trimming removed 2 bases at V and 7 bases at J, with 12 bases between. Germline CDR1 reads MNHNY; CDR2 reads SVGAGI (reference sequence). Written as DNA, the CDR3 is TGTGCCAGCAGTTACCAGACAGGCCGAAATTCACCCCTCCACTTT. Residues: CASSYQTGRNSPLHF.

The chain combines TRBV5-1 with TRBJ2-7; 8 nucleotides agree with TRBD1. Germline CDR1 and CDR2: SGHRS and YFSETQ. CDR3 length: 14 amino acids. After removal of 4 bases from V and 5 bases from J, the junction contained 8 bases not matched to a gene. CDR3 amino acids: CASSHGQGPDEQYF. CDR3 nucleotides: TGCGCCAGCAGCCACGGACAGGGACCAGACGAGCAGTACTTC.

This clonotype was counted many times. V usage is TRBV7-2 and J usage is TRBJ2-7; 10 nucleotides line up with TRBD2. The V gene end was trimmed by 1 base and the J gene end by 0 bases; junction bases not matched to a gene: 3. CDR1 SGHTA and CDR2 FQGNSA come from the germline V gene. This CDR3 is built from 16 residues. In DNA, the CDR3 is TGTGCCAGCAGCTTAGGGACTAGCGGTTACTCCTACGAGCAGTACTTC. Residues: CASSLGTSGYSYEQYF.

V is TRBV20-1 and J is TRBJ2-7, with D unresolved. From germline, CDR1 is DFQATT and CDR2 SNEGSKA (reference sequence). CDR3 length equals 13 residues. Between the trimmed V and J ends, which lost 4 bases and 6 bases, there was a span of 16 bases. CDR3 DNA sequence: TGCAGTGCTACTCTAGGACCCCAGATCGAGCAGTACTTC. Amino acid sequence: CSATLGPQIEQYF.

Many counts were recorded for this clonotype. The chain couples TRBV7-9 to TRBJ2-7, with 8 bases identical to TRBD1. The germline gives CDR1 SEHNR, CDR2 FQNEAQ (reference sequence). After removal of 5 bases from V and 2 bases from J, the junction contained 5 bases not matched to a gene. The length of the CDR3 is 14 residues. The DNA for the CDR3 is TGTGCCAGCAGCACCCCGACAGGGGCCTACGAGCAGTACTTC. Protein: CASSTPTGAYEQYF.

This clonotype was recorded at least ten times. This chain uses TRBV12-3 or TRBV12-4 with TRBJ1-2, with D maybe TRBD1 (5 bases). There are 13 residues in the CDR3. The V gene lost 3 bases and the J gene lost 6 bases, with 11 bases spanning the gap. The chain's CDR3 is CASSFMAGNGYTF. As DNA, the CDR3 is TGTGCCAGCAGTTTCATGGCAGGGAATGGCTACACCTTC.

There are a few counts of this clonotype. The chain joins TRBV7-9 to TRBJ2-7; D remains unclear. Germline lookup yields CDR1 SEHNR and CDR2 FQNEAQ (reference sequence). The V end was cut by 5 bases, the J end by 2 bases, with 13 bases between. The CDR3 loop spans 14 amino acids. CDR3 protein: CASSAATKPYEQYF. The CDR3 bases are TGTGCCAGCAGCGCTGCGACAAAACCCTACGAGCAGTACTTC.

The V call is TRBV6-5, the J call TRBJ1-3; D is unresolved. CDR1 and CDR2 (germline): MNHEY, SVGAGI. The CDR3 is 14 amino acids. V dropped 0 bases and J dropped 2 bases, with 5 bases sitting between them. The CDR3: CASSYSLPGNTIYF. As DNA, the CDR3 is TGTGCCAGCAGTTACTCCTTACCTGGAAACACCATATATTTT.

This chain joins TRBV6-5 and TRBJ2-5; D may correspond to TRBD1 or TRBD2 (5 bases each). The CDR3 is made up of 14 amino acids. V was clipped by 6 bases and J by 1 base, with 12 bases between them. Germline values: CDR1 MNHEY, CDR2 SVGAGI. The CDR3 DNA is TGTGCCAGCAGCTCTATCGGGACCCAAGAGACCCAGTACTTC. It encodes CASSSIGTQETQYF.

This clonotype was observed at least ten times. CDR3 sequence: CASSPGQHQETQYF. The CDR3 DNA reads TGTGCCAGCAGCCCTGGACAGCACCAAGAGACCCAGTACTTC. This chain joins TRBV12-3 or TRBV12-4 and TRBJ2-5, with a weak D call TRBD1 (6 bases). The CDR3 runs 14 residues. With 6 bases removed from V and 0 bases from J, the gap between germline ends came to 11 bases.

This clonotype was seen a few times. The genes are TRBV12-3 or TRBV12-4 and TRBJ1-3; D not resolved. V was clipped by 10 bases and J by 1 base, with 17 bases between them. CDR3 size: 15 residues. CDR3 in amino acids: CATIPEVKSGNTIYF. The CDR3 nucleotides read TGTGCCACCATCCCGGAGGTGAAGTCTGGAAACACCATATATTTT.

The chain recombines TRBV7-2 with TRBJ2-7; 9 bases match TRBD2. Germline trimming cut 5 bases from V and 4 bases from J; bases unmatched to any gene: 18. In germline, CDR1 is SGHTA, CDR2 FQGNSA. This CDR3 has 18 amino acids. The CDR3 nucleotides read TGTGCCAGCAGCCAAGATCTGTCGCGGGAGGGCCTAAGATACGAGCAGTACTTC. Its protein product is CASSQDLSREGLRYEQYF.

This clonotype was counted a single time. This chain links TRBV7-9 with TRBJ2-5; D possibly corresponds to TRBD2 (6 bases). The CDR3 is 15 residues long. CDR1 SEHNR and CDR2 FQNEAQ come from the germline V gene (reference sequence). V lost 4 bases and J 5 bases, leaving 17 bases between the germline ends. CDR3 residues: CASSSRGNPRETQYF. CDR3 in DNA: TGTGCCAGCAGCTCGCGGGGAAATCCAAGGGAGACCCAGTACTTC. Based on the CDR3 plus reference TRBV7-9 and TRBJ2-5, the full variable domain is DTGVSQNPRHKITKRGQNVTFRCDPISEHNRLYWYRQTLGQGPEFLTYFQNEAQLEKSRLLSDRFSAERPKGSFSTLEIQRTEQGDSAMYLCASSSRGNPRETQYFGPGTRLLVL.